The T cell receptor beta chain described here comes from a study of technical replicates of blood from a few donors. The germline V gene has CDR1 MNHNY and CDR2 SVGAGI (reference sequence). This CDR3 has 14 residues. With 0 bases removed from V and 4 bases from J, the gap between germline ends came to 8 bases. Clones were read by immunoSEQ multiplex PCR, and TCRdb kept only the in-frame ones, dropping some. Of approximately 81,000 clones listed, approximately 75% are singletons. Sequenced input: PBMCs. The sequence derives from a human donor in good health. Some clones in this sample may be carry-over from other donors' samples. This sequence joins TRBV6-6 and TRBJ2-3, with D tentatively TRBD2 (6 bases). CDR3 DNA: TGTGCCAGCAGTTACTCAGGGACTTCAGATACGCAGTATTTT. This sequence encodes CASSYSGTSDTQYF.